Detailed here is one TCR beta chain. One junction end does not reproduce the germline sequence, and a read error may be involved. The CDR3 consists of 12 residues. Germline V gives CDR1 MNHEY, CDR2 SVGAGI. This specimen belongs to a study of control samples from healthy donors and cancer patients. TCRdb's copy holds only in-frame clones and misses some; the assay was immunoSEQ multiplex PCR. The table lists roughly 120,000 clones, around 89% of them singletons, with about 2.5% in the top ten. The chain combines TRBV6-5 with TRBJ1-3; unclear D gene. The sequenced material came from blood. The source is an older woman in good health. In nucleotides, the CDR3 is TGTGCCAGCAGTTACTCTCGCGTGCTAGGTAATTTT. It codes for CASSYSRVLGNF.